This T cell receptor beta chain was sequenced in a study of blood T cell repertoires in COVID-19 (TCRdb year 2020). As for the study more broadly: Samples from collaborators originated in the United States, Italy and Spain and spanned both the acute and convalescent phases of COVID-19. The material from the prospective study consisted of cDNA or gDNA derived from T cells, B-cell-depleted T cells, or PBMCs. The samples were drawn from the first 160 participants of the ongoing ImmuneRACE study and from under 1,500 subjects provided by 6 global collaborators. A freely available public database, intended as a resource for researchers studying the immune response to SARS-CoV-2, is where the repertoires were released. Where available, HLA class I and class II types were taken from metadata supplied by the sample provider and were not determined by assay-based typing. Deeply sampled blood TCRbeta repertoires from subjects exposed to, actively infected with, or recovered from COVID-19 were included in the dataset. Sample metadata almost always included a de-identified subject ID, COVID-19 status, age in years and sex. The investigation overall reported the following: The quantity of clinical and demographic metadata differed by source and by participant and was supplied without curation.

One collaborating source in Seattle enrolled patients during active infection and followed them longitudinally through the course of disease. The collaborating institutions used their own protocols to collect whole blood in K2EDTA tubes. For TCRbeta analysis, collaborators shipped samples in one of three forms: frozen whole blood, isolated PBMCs, or DNA extracted from either of those sample types. At the junction V is shortened by 3 bases and J by 0 bases, with 8 bases in between. Reading from cysteine to phenylalanine, the CDR3 counts 14 amino acids. The only DNA kept is the CDR3, 42 bases in frame from the first base. Sequences SGHAT (CDR1) and FQNNGV (CDR2) are obtained from the germline V gene. TCRbeta CDR3 regions were amplified from genomic DNA by means of the immunoSEQ Assay, a bias-controlled multiplex PCR. In the original analysis: The number of nucleated cells in each sample was estimated from the amplification of reference gene primers within the assay. To quantify the absolute abundance of each unique TCRbeta CDR3 rearrangement, sequence reads were collapsed and filtered. For each sample, productive Simpson clonality was calculated as the square root of Simpson's diversity index across productive rearrangements. TCRdb took this table from immuneACCESS and kept in-frame rearrangements with V and J called. Such tables lack part of the clones; where checked against another copy, unresolved V genes explain under half of the gap, and the rest is unexplained. V, J and clone size are taken as reported in that table, and D and trimming were inferred from the DNA itself. This sample gives around 290,000 clones in total; approximately 90% of them show up just once. Clones ranked in the top ten supply about 2.2% of the sample.

A word on this clone: Its antigen is currently not known. No base qualities exist here, and no much larger clone lies one base off it.

Material: peripheral blood. This receptor chain uses TRBV11-2 and TRBJ2-5; matching of 5 bases hints at TRBD2 as the D gene. The receptor was isolated from a woman in her twenties or thirties with COVID-19, enrolled during active disease. The CDR3 has the sequence CASSLGSYQETQYF. DNA sequence: TGTGCCAGCAGCTTGGGGAGCTACCAAGAGACCCAGTACTTC.